Listed below are T cell receptor beta chains from one sample, sequenced in a study of T cells after yellow fever vaccination. MiXCR, applied by TCRdb to the 5' RACE reads, yields one record per CDR3 protein. Of 200,000 to 250,000 distinct CDR3 sequences listed, 3% to 4% are singletons. The sequences come from CD4+ T cells sorted from PBMCs, collected 10 days after the yellow fever booster vaccination. These receptors originate from a man younger than 30 who received the YFV17D yellow fever vaccine. Each CDR3 is given with its conserved first and last residue.

TRBJ2-5	TRBV7-2	CASSWTIQETQYF
TRBJ1-5	TRBV7-2	CASSPHGTGSQPQHF
TRBJ1-2	TRBV29-1	CSVEKGANNYGYTF
TRBJ1-1	TRBV4-3	CASSQVRSTNTEAFF
TRBJ1-2	TRBV2	CASGQLYGYTF
TRBJ1-5	TRBV2	CASSDRTGLDQPQHF
TRBJ2-1	TRBV18	CASSPPARGNEQFF
TRBJ1-1	TRBV5-8	CASSFQLNTEAFF
TRBJ2-1	TRBV18	CASSPRGSAQGSREQFF
TRBJ1-3	TRBV4-2	CASSQDRFLSGPGPRFGNTIYF
TRBJ1-5	TRBV6-6	CASSSGQPQHF
TRBJ2-2	TRBV2	CASRRELNTGELFF
TRBJ1-2	TRBV5-1	CASSFWGEENYGYTF
TRBJ2-2	TRBV5-1	CASSPGGTGHTGELFF
TRBJ2-5	TRBV7-2	CASSYSHMQETQYF
TRBJ1-2	TRBV5-4	CASSLEGWDRNYGYTF
TRBJ2-2	TRBV7-2	CASSPRARFPGELFF
TRBJ2-3	TRBV7-8	CATGDGARDTQYF
TRBJ1-1	TRBV29-1	CSVLLRAATTEAFF
TRBJ2-3	TRBV7-9	CASSPSGSGGRMDTQYF
TRBJ2-3	TRBV7-2	CASSLARGGPHTDTQYF
TRBJ1-2	TRBV6-5	CASRNYYGYTF
TRBJ1-4	TRBV2	CASTGQGGYEKLFF
TRBJ2-3	TRBV23-1	CASSQMKNPPGDTQYF
TRBJ1-1	TRBV19	CATRPGPQAEYTEAFF
TRBJ2-2	TRBV6-2/TRBV6-3	CASSYGGGDTGELFF
TRBJ2-3	TRBV11-2	CASSLERLETQYF
TRBJ2-5	TRBV20-1	CSGTSANQETQYF
TRBJ2-2	TRBV27	CASLVGGLAGGLDTGELFF
TRBJ2-5	TRBV5-1	CASCPGSQETQYF
TRBJ2-5	TRBV6-6	CASSPDRARRTVQETQYF
TRBJ2-3	TRBV5-1	CASSFRFIQRGHQDTQYF
TRBJ2-1	TRBV5-1	CASGIGSYNEQFF
TRBJ1-1	TRBV10-1	CASSERRLNTEAFF
TRBJ1-2	TRBV4-2	CASSQEHGYTF
TRBJ1-2	TRBV6-6	CASSQPPGVYGYTF
TRBJ1-6	TRBV5-6	CASSRHPGTGDSPLHF
TRBJ1-3	TRBV11-2	CASSITGFSGNTIYF
TRBJ2-7	TRBV4-1	CASSPETWGFSYEQYF
TRBJ2-3	TRBV5-4	CALRVELGTDTQYF
TRBJ1-1	TRBV7-2	CASTGDGTEAFF
TRBJ1-6	TRBV7-2	CASSSDNGDNSPLHF
TRBJ2-1	TRBV9	CASSVDYNEQFF
TRBJ1-5	TRBV9	CASSAGDQPQHF
TRBJ1-3	TRBV20-1	CSAHRDGGNTIYF
TRBJ1-2	TRBV7-2	CASSKQAHYGYTF
TRBJ2-1	TRBV18	CASSPPYSGAHLRSYNEQFF
TRBJ2-7	TRBV6-5	CASSYSLGTVYEQYF
TRBJ2-1	TRBV9	CASSGSYNEQFF
TRBJ1-6	TRBV4-1	CASSPAPGQGYPSPLHF
TRBJ2-5	TRBV6-2/TRBV6-3	CASSFVLETQYF
TRBJ1-2	TRBV12-3/TRBV12-4	CASSLTSGVGYTF
TRBJ1-3	TRBV7-3	CASSFTREGNTIYF
TRBJ2-3	TRBV6-2/TRBV6-3	CASSYNPPRDTQYF
TRBJ2-1	TRBV7-3	CASKRTGAGNEQFF
TRBJ1-2	TRBV4-2	CASSTWDSANYGYTF
TRBJ1-5	TRBV7-2	CASSSSRGGNQPQHF
TRBJ2-3	TRBV5-5	CASSLRRQVSTTDTQYF
TRBJ2-6	TRBV11-2	CASSLGTGFTSGANVLTF